This TCR beta chain appears in the sequencing data of a study of vaccination effects on CD4 cells after COVID-19. General observations from the study: By a late point after vaccination, infection- and vaccine-induced clones had shrunk markedly through clonal contraction.

Turning to this clone: Its antigen is unidentified.

Expansion with viral peptide pools was applied to antigen-specific CD4+ T cells by the ViraFEST assay prior to sequencing. Subsequent to 10 days of culture, CD4+ T cells were isolated. Absence of prior SARS-CoV-2 infection characterized the vaccine recipients, who showed negative nucleocapsid antibodies. It was with approximately 10 IU/ml IL-2 and about 10 ug/ml peptides that around 1.8 million PBMC per well were cultured. In the cultures, half the medium was exchanged for IL-2 medium on days 3 and 7. This CDR3 has 15 amino acids. J lost 3 bases, V lost 2 bases, and 8 bases had no gene match. Germline CDR1 SGHNT, CDR2 YYREEE (reference sequence). Some clones are missing from TCRdb's copy, which holds only in-frame ones; the method was immunoSEQ multiplex PCR. The profile shows some 20,000 clones, 65% to 85% of them singletons.

The input for sequencing was CD4+ T cells from PBMCs cultured with HCoV-NL63 spike peptides, taken before COVID-19 vaccination. The source of this sequence is a human donor who received a COVID-19 vaccine. The chain has TRBV5-4 and TRBJ2-7; TRBD1 matches at 7 bases. CDR3 coding DNA: TGTGCCAGCAGCTTCTCCGGGACAGCAATCTACGAGCAGTACTTC. This codes for CASSFSGTAIYEQYF.